The entry that follows covers one T cell receptor (beta chain) sequence. Preparation of the TCRbeta library involved a method that used unique molecular identifiers. TCRdb recomputed calls from the PCR reads with MiXCR, one row per CDR3 protein. Here the sample spans about 500,000 distinct CDR3 sequences, 30% to 35% being singletons. Germline values: CDR1 GTSNPN, CDR2 SVGIG (reference sequence). The CDR3 is 13 residues long. V was clipped by 3 bases and J by 4 bases, with 10 bases between them. This sample is part of a study of T-cell reconstitution after alpha-beta-depleted transplantation in children.

The sequence was obtained from a human donor who donated a stem cell graft to a child with aplastic anemia. The chain carries TRBV30 and TRBJ1-3; no clear D. The sequencing used PBMCs from the stem cell graft donor, collected from the stem cell graft. The CDR3 loop reads CAWRIGSGNTIYF. CDR3 nucleotide sequence: TGTGCCTGGAGGATCGGGTCCGGAAACACCATATATTTT. Drawing the rest from reference TRBV30 and TRBJ1-3, the complete variable domain is SQTIHQWPATLVQPVGSPLSLECTVEGTSNPNLYWYRQAAGRGLQLLFYSVGIGQISSEVPQNLSASRPQDRQFILSSKKLLLSDSGFYLCAWRIGSGNTIYFGEGSWLTVV.